This T cell receptor (beta chain) is drawn from a study of tumor-infiltrating lymphocytes in primary liver carcinoma. About the research overall: Subjects presented with primary liver carcinoma managed by surgical resection.

The authors made TCR beta cDNA from 500 ng total RNA with a constant-region primer. Three-round nested multiplex PCR performed with slightly modified ARM-PCR produced the TCR beta libraries. In the first two PCR rounds, TRBV1-TRBV30 forward primers were paired with a C-beta reverse primer, and each round lasted about 9 cycles. TCRdb re-called the multiplex PCR reads through MiXCR, storing one row per CDR3 protein. The sample has approximately 330,000 distinct CDR3 sequences; less than 70% are singletons. This clonotype was counted ten times or more. Germline DNA was extracted alongside blood RNA, which was obtained from unsorted whole blood. Germline loops: CDR1 WNHNN, CDR2 SYGVQD (reference sequence). CDR3 size: 15 residues. The V gene end was trimmed by 5 bases and the J gene end by 4 bases; junction bases not matched to a gene: 9.

The clonotype originates from a man between 35 and 55 years old with primary liver carcinoma and hepatitis B virus infection. This chain links TRBV10-1 with TRBJ2-7; 9 bases fit TRBD1. Material for sequencing was peripheral blood. The CDR3 nucleotides read TGCGCCAGCAGTCCCTCCGGGACAGGGACATACGAGCAGTACTTC. Its protein is CASSPSGTGTYEQYF.